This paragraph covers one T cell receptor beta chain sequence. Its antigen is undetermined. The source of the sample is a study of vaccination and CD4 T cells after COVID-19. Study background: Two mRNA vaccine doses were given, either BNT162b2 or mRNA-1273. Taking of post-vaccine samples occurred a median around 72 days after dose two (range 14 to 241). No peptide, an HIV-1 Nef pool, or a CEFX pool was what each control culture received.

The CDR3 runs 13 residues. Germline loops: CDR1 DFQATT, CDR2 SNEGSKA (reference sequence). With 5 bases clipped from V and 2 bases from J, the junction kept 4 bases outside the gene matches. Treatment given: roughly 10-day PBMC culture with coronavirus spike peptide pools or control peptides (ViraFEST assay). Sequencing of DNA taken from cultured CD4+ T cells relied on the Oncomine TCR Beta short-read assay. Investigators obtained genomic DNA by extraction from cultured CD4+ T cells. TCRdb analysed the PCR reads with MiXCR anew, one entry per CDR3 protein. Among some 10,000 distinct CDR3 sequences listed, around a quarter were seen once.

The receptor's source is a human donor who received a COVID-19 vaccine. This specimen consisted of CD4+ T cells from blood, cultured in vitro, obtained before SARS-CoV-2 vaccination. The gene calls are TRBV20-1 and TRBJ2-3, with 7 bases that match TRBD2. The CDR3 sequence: CSALAEDTDTQYF. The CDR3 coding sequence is TGCAGTGCTCTAGCGGAGGACACAGATACGCAGTATTTT.